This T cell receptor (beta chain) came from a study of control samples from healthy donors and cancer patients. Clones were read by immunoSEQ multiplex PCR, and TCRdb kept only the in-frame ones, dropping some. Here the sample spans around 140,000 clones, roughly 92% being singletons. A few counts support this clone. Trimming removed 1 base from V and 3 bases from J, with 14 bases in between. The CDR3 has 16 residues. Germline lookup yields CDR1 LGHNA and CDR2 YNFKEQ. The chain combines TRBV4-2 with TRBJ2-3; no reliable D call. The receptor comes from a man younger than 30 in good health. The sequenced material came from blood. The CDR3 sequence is CASSQAMSPLTDTQYF. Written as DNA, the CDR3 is TGTGCCAGCAGCCAAGCGATGAGTCCTTTAACAGATACGCAGTATTTT.